This T cell receptor (beta chain) is from a study of response to subunit inactivated influenza vaccine. TCRdb reprocessed the RT-PCR reads via MiXCR and lists one record per CDR3 protein. Altogether 700,000 to 800,000 distinct CDR3 sequences are present, approximately 17% being singletons, with the ten largest covering approximately 10%. On this clonotype itself: The antigen is undetermined.

The CDR3 length is 14 residues. Germline loops: CDR1 SNHLY, CDR2 FYNNEI. V was shortened by 3 bases and J by 8 bases, with 16 bases between the two germline ends. General study findings and limits: There was a suggestion from the authors that each seasonal influenza vaccination recruits few new T cells.

The chain couples TRBV2 to TRBJ1-1; D gene ambiguous. The sequencing here drew on PBMCs from blood, taken roughly 5 days after vaccination. This TCR derives from a man in his fifties who received an inactivated influenza vaccine. CDR3 in amino acids: CASSDWQPRGEAFF. CDR3 DNA: TGTGCCAGCAGTGACTGGCAGCCTCGTGGGGAAGCTTTCTTT.